Listed below are T cell receptor beta chains from one sample, sequenced in a study of beta chain features in type 1 diabetes. Profiled with immunoSEQ multiplex PCR; TCRdb holds only in-frame clones, not every one. Found here are around 200,000 clones, about 13% of them singletons; the top ten hold 0.62%. Sequenced input: central memory CD4+ T cells from blood. These receptors all come from a woman under 30 in good health. The CDR3 runs from the conserved cysteine through the conserved F or W. D genes are given only for firm matches. Size tells how often a clone was seen (once, few, many) or the class of an expanded clone, and some rows leave it out.

TRBV5-1	TRBD2	few	TRBJ2-7	CASSLVEAGGTHEQYF	TGCGCCAGCAGCTTGGTCGAAGCGGGAGGGACCCACGAGCAGTACTTC
TRBV6-6	.	.	TRBJ2-1	CASKSWQGSHNEQFF	TGTGCCAGCAAATCATGGCAGGGATCCCACAATGAGCAGTTCTTC
TRBV5-4	TRBD1	few	TRBJ1-5	CASSRDRGDQPQHF	TGTGCCAGCAGCCGGGACAGGGGGGATCAGCCCCAGCATTTT
TRBV5-1	TRBD2	.	TRBJ2-2	CASSPPGLAGSGELFF	TGCGCCAGCAGCCCTCCGGGACTAGCGGGATCCGGGGAGCTGTTTTTT
TRBV7-2	TRBD1	.	TRBJ2-6	CASSSDRGGTGANVLTF	TGTGCCAGCAGCTCCGACAGGGGCGGGACTGGGGCCAACGTCCTGACTTTC
TRBV28	TRBD1	.	TRBJ1-1	CASSRDRVTEAFF	TGTGCCAGCAGTAGGGACAGGGTTACTGAAGCTTTCTTT
TRBV7-8	TRBD1	few	TRBJ2-3	CASSFRGDTQYF	TGTGCCAGCAGCTTCAGGGGGGATACGCAGTATTTT
TRBV7-9	.	few	TRBJ2-3	CASSPWTSTDTQYF	TGTGCCAGCAGCCCATGGACTTCCACAGATACGCAGTATTTT
TRBV5-6	TRBD1	few	TRBJ2-3	CASSTTGGTDTQYF	TGTGCCAGCAGCACTACAGGGGGCACAGATACGCAGTATTTT
TRBV5-1	.	.	TRBJ1-2	CASSLARGGYGYTF	TGCGCCAGCAGCTTGGCGAGGGGGGGCTATGGCTACACCTTC
TRBV9	.	.	TRBJ2-5	CASSPSLGSGEETQYF	TGTGCCAGCAGCCCGTCTTTGGGGAGCGGCGAAGAGACCCAGTACTTC
TRBV5-1	.	.	TRBJ2-6	CASRESTGANVLTF	TGCGCCAGCCGGGAATCGACAGGGGCCAACGTCCTGACTTTC
TRBV6-5	TRBD1	.	TRBJ1-1	CASSYSGQEAFF	TGTGCCAGCAGTTACTCGGGACAGGAGGCTTTCTTT
TRBV20-1	.	few	TRBJ2-7	CSASSPYEQYF	TGCAGTGCGTCTTCTCCCTACGAGCAGTACTTC
TRBV5-1	TRBD2	.	TRBJ2-7	CASRRGSGDRPEQYF	TGCGCCAGCAGAAGAGGAAGCGGGGATCGGCCCGAGCAGTACTTC
TRBV28	.	.	TRBJ1-1	CASSPRFEAFF	TGTGCCAGCAGTCCCCGGTTTGAAGCTTTCTTT
TRBV14	.	many	TRBJ2-2	CASSQLRTGELFF	TGTGCCAGCAGCCAACTCAGAACCGGGGAGCTGTTTTTT
TRBV29-1	TRBD1	few	TRBJ2-7	CSVVETGHEQYF	TGCAGCGTTGTAGAGACAGGGCACGAGCAGTACTTC
TRBV15	.	few	TRBJ2-3	CATSRSGPRSTDTQYF	TGTGCCACCAGCAGGTCAGGGCCGAGGAGCACAGATACGCAGTATTTT
TRBV6-1	TRBD2	few	TRBJ2-4	CASSEDQREGATKNIQYF	TGTGCCAGCAGTGAAGATCAGCGGGAGGGCGCGACCAAAAACATTCAGTACTTC
TRBV29-1	TRBD1	.	TRBJ2-1	CSATTSTGWNEQFF	TGCAGCGCCACCACGTCGACAGGGTGGAATGAGCAGTTCTTC
TRBV23-1	.	few	TRBJ2-1	CASSQSVGDNEQFF	TGCGCCAGCAGTCAATCGGTAGGGGACAATGAGCAGTTCTTC
TRBV9	TRBD2	.	TRBJ2-3	CASSPRTSGRIDTQYF	TGTGCCAGCAGCCCCCGGACTAGCGGGAGGATAGATACGCAGTATTTT
TRBV2	.	.	TRBJ2-7	CASSPLTDRIYEQYF	TGTGCCAGCAGTCCCCTCACCGACAGGATCTACGAGCAGTACTTC
TRBV9	.	.	TRBJ1-5	CASSVKPNQPQHF	TGTGCCAGCAGCGTAAAGCCCAATCAGCCCCAGCATTTT
TRBV23-1	TRBD1	.	TRBJ1-5	CASSPQGAGQPQHF	TGCGCCAGCAGTCCACAGGGGGCAGGGCAGCCCCAGCATTTT
TRBV2	TRBD2	few	TRBJ2-7	CASSPRLAGGEQYF	TGTGCCAGCAGTCCCCGACTAGCGGGAGGCGAGCAGTACTTC
TRBV5-6	TRBD2	.	TRBJ2-2	CASSPGTSYGGELFF	TGTGCCAGCAGCCCCGGGACTAGCTATGGCGGGGAGCTGTTTTTT
TRBV28	.	.	TRBJ2-7	CASTIGGSLSYDEQYF	TGTGCCAGCACCATCGGAGGGTCCCTATCCTACGACGAGCAGTACTTC
TRBV28	TRBD2	few	TRBJ2-1	CASAVGLAVYNEQFF	TGTGCCAGCGCGGTAGGACTAGCGGTTTACAATGAGCAGTTCTTC
TRBV7-6	TRBD2	.	TRBJ2-5	CASSAGTSRQETQYF	TGTGCCAGCAGCGCGGGGACTAGCAGACAAGAGACCCAGTACTTC
TRBV21-1	.	few	TRBJ2-1	CASSKAPGSSYNEQFF	TGTGCCAGCAGCAAAGCGCCCGGGAGCTCCTACAATGAGCAGTTCTTC
TRBV11-2	TRBD1	.	TRBJ2-5	CASSPSGGANPQETQYF	TGTGCCAGCAGCCCTTCAGGGGGCGCGAACCCCCAAGAGACCCAGTACTTC
TRBV30	TRBD2	.	TRBJ2-2	CAWSRLAGVRGGELFF	TGTGCCTGGAGTCGACTAGCGGGAGTTCGCGGCGGGGAGCTGTTTTTT
TRBV7-9	TRBD1	.	TRBJ2-7	CASSRTATGESYEQYF	TGTGCCAGCAGCCGGACAGCGACAGGGGAGTCCTACGAGCAGTACTTC
TRBV7-9	.	many	TRBJ2-3	CASSPRGGSNTDTQYF	TGTGCCAGCAGCCCGAGGGGGGGATCGAACACAGATACGCAGTATTTT
TRBV4-3	.	few	TRBJ2-2	CASSRFVGGASGGELFF	TGCGCCAGCAGCCGCTTCGTTGGGGGGGCGTCCGGCGGGGAGCTGTTTTTT
TRBV28	.	few	TRBJ1-2	CASRQTANYGYTF	TGTGCCAGCAGACAGACAGCGAACTATGGCTACACCTTC
TRBV11-1	.	.	TRBJ2-2	CASERGNTGELFF	TGTGCCAGCGAAAGGGGCAACACCGGGGAGCTGTTTTTT
TRBV6-6	TRBD1	few	TRBJ1-1	CASMIRTGGTEAFF	TGTGCCAGCATGATTAGGACAGGGGGGACTGAAGCTTTCTTT
TRBV6-1	TRBD1	few	TRBJ1-2	CASRTMTGGSYGYTF	TGTGCCAGCAGAACGATGACAGGGGGCAGCTATGGCTACACCTTC
TRBV28	.	few	TRBJ2-7	CASSLRGGYSYEQYF	TGTGCCAGCAGTTTACGAGGCGGGTACTCCTACGAGCAGTACTTC
TRBV29-1	TRBD1	.	TRBJ1-1	CSSRDSSNTEAFF	TGCAGCTCCCGGGACAGTAGTAACACTGAAGCTTTCTTT
TRBV18	TRBD2	few	TRBJ2-5	CASSPPPGGETQYF	TGTGCCAGCTCACCACCCCCGGGGGGAGAGACCCAGTACTTC
TRBV7-3	.	.	TRBJ2-1	CASSSRDRVEPSGRNEQFF	TGTGCCAGCAGCTCCCGGGACAGGGTAGAGCCTAGCGGGAGAAATGAGCAGTTCTTC
TRBV5-1	TRBD2	few	TRBJ2-1	CASSFGLAGGLYNEQFF	TGCGCCAGCAGCTTTGGGCTAGCGGGAGGCCTCTACAATGAGCAGTTCTTC
TRBV28	TRBD1	.	TRBJ1-1	CASSETGGGSYTEAFF	TGTGCCAGCAGCGAGACAGGGGGCGGATCATACACTGAAGCTTTCTTT
TRBV29-1	.	.	TRBJ1-1	CSVLGVMNTEAFF	TGCAGCGTCCTAGGGGTAATGAACACTGAAGCTTTCTTT
TRBV28	.	.	TRBJ1-2	CASSQDGYTF	TGTGCCAGCAGCCAGGATGGCTACACCTTC
TRBV5-1	.	few	TRBJ2-1	CASSLGWGPGSYNEQFF	TGCGCCAGCAGCTTGGGTTGGGGCCCCGGGTCCTACAATGAGCAGTTCTTC
TRBV14	TRBD2	few	TRBJ2-5	CASSQARLAGVETQYF	TGTGCCAGCAGCCAAGCCAGACTAGCGGGAGTGGAGACCCAGTACTTC
TRBV27	TRBD2	few	TRBJ2-1	CASSLSRDYYNEQFF	TGTGCCAGCAGTTTATCCCGGGACTACTACAATGAGCAGTTCTTC
TRBV5-4	.	few	TRBJ1-1	CASSWRHPWYSNTEAFF	TGTGCCAGCAGCTGGAGGCACCCTTGGTATTCGAACACTGAAGCTTTCTTT
TRBV5-1	TRBD1	few	TRBJ2-1	CASRDRGTYNEQFF	TGCGCCAGCAGGGACAGGGGGACCTACAATGAGCAGTTCTTC
TRBV30	.	few	TRBJ2-4	CAWSPSTADASARALAKNIQYF	TGTGCCTGGAGTCCTTCGACGGCCGACGCTAGCGCGAGAGCTCTAGCCAAAAACATTCAGTACTTC